This is a list of T cell receptor beta chains from one sample in a study of T cell changes during pregnancy in multiple sclerosis. Assay: immunoSEQ multiplex PCR; the TCRdb copy retains only in-frame clones and omits some. The table shows under 50,000 clones, with 95% occurring only once. Sequencing was performed on CD8+ T cells from peripheral blood mononuclear cells, taken in the first trimester of pregnancy. The receptors were gathered from a female donor with multiple sclerosis, enrolled in a pregnancy study. Both conserved end residues are part of each CDR3. A D gene is named only where the DNA matches it firmly. Expanded clones are given a class, and other clones once, few, many or no size at all.

TRBJ2-5 | TRBV27 | . | TRBD1 | TGTGCCAGCAGCCCGGGACAGGGGGTTTGGCAAGAGACCCAGTACTTC | CASSPGQGVWQETQYF
TRBJ2-3 | TRBV4-1 | . | . | TGCGCCAGCAGCCATTACTCAGGGTCGGATACGCAGTATTTT | CASSHYSGSDTQYF
TRBJ2-5 | TRBV4-3 | . | TRBD2 | TGCGCCAGCAGCCAAGAACTGCGGGAGCAAGAGACCCAGTACTTC | CASSQELREQETQYF
TRBJ1-1 | TRBV5-1 | once | . | TGCGCCAGCAGCTTTTCTACTCATAATTGGAACACTGAAGCTTTCTTT | CASSFSTHNWNTEAFF
TRBJ2-3 | TRBV4-2 | . | TRBD1 | TGTGCCAGCAGCCAAGGGACAGGAAACACGCAGTATTTT | CASSQGTGNTQYF
TRBJ1-6 | TRBV18 | . | TRBD1 | TGTGCCAGCTCACCCGACAGGGGAAATTCACCCCTCCACTTT | CASSPDRGNSPLHF
TRBJ2-3 | TRBV5-1 | . | TRBD2 | TGCGCCAGCAGCTCCCTCTATGGACTAGCGGCGAGCACAGATACGCAGTATTTT | CASSSLYGLAASTDTQYF
TRBJ1-1 | TRBV7-3 | . | TRBD1 | TGTGCCAGCAGCCAACAGGGGCACACTGAAGCTTTCTTT | CASSQQGHTEAFF
TRBJ2-2 | TRBV4-3 | . | . | TGCGCCAGCAGCCCCAGGGGGGCTGGGGAGCTGTTTTTT | CASSPRGAGELFF
TRBJ2-7 | TRBV27 | many | . | TGTGCCAGCAGTCCATTTAGACGGCGGGCTACCACCTACGAGCAGTACTTC | CASSPFRRRATTYEQYF
TRBJ1-1 | TRBV5-4 | . | . | TGTGCCAGCAGCAACGGGAGGGGCCAAGAAGCTTTCTTT | CASSNGRGQEAFF
TRBJ2-1 | TRBV19 | . | TRBD2 | TGTGCCAGTAGTATCGGGGAAGGAGCGGGGCTTGAGAATGAGCAGTTCTTC | CASSIGEGAGLENEQFF
TRBJ2-2 | TRBV27 | once | TRBD2 | TGTGCCAGCAGTTTGGGGACTAGCGGGAGGTCCGGGGAGCTGTTTTTT | CASSLGTSGRSGELFF
TRBJ1-1 | TRBV19 | . | . | TGTGCCAGTAGGGCAGGGAACACTGAAGCTTTCTTT | CASRAGNTEAFF
TRBJ2-7 | TRBV9 | . | . | TGTGCCAGCAGCGTAGGAGGGAGCGAGCAGTACTTC | CASSVGGSEQYF
TRBJ2-1 | TRBV7-9 | . | TRBD2 | TGTGCCAGCAGCCCGACGACGGGGGGAAATGAGCAGTTCTTC | CASSPTTGGNEQFF
TRBJ1-5 | TRBV15 | . | . | TGTGCCACCAGCAGAGGGCAGGAAAATCAGCCCCAGCATTTT | CATSRGQENQPQHF
TRBJ2-3 | TRBV2 | . | TRBD1 | TGTGCCAGCATTCTTATGACAGGGAGCACAGATACGCAGTATTTT | CASILMTGSTDTQYF
TRBJ2-5 | TRBV25-1 | . | . | TGTGCCAGCAGCGGACAGAATAGAAAAGAGACCCAGTACTTC | CASSGQNRKETQYF
TRBJ1-1 | TRBV20-1 | . | . | TGCAGTGCTATCGTGAACACTGAAGCTTTCTTT | CSAIVNTEAFF
TRBJ2-2 | TRBV4-1 | . | TRBD1 | TGCGCCAGCAGCCATTCCACAGGGGACCCCGGGGAGCTGTTTTTT | CASSHSTGDPGELFF
TRBJ2-3 | TRBV29-1 | once | . | TGCAGCGTTGAGGCCAGCACAGATACGCAGTATTTT | CSVEASTDTQYF
TRBJ2-3 | TRBV9 | once | TRBD1 | TGTGCCAGCAGCGGGGACAGTGGCACAGATACGCAGTATTTT | CASSGDSGTDTQYF
TRBJ2-2 | TRBV4-2 | . | . | TGTGCCAGCAGCCAAAGCCGGGACTTAGAATTGGCGAACACCGGGGAGCTGTTTTTT | CASSQSRDLELANTGELFF
TRBJ1-1 | TRBV23-1 | . | . | TGCGCCAGCAGTCAACGTTCAGGGCGAGAATCTGAAGCTTTCTTT | CASSQRSGRESEAFF
TRBJ2-5 | TRBV9 | . | TRBD2 | TGTGCCAGCAGCGTGGGTCGGACTAGCGGGGAGACCCAGTACTTC | CASSVGRTSGETQYF
TRBJ1-1 | TRBV5-1 | . | TRBD1 | TGCGCCAGCAGCGATCGACAGGGGGGAGAAGCTTTCTTT | CASSDRQGGEAFF
TRBJ2-1 | TRBV11-2 | . | TRBD2 | TGTGCCAGCAGCTTAGGAATGGGGACTAGCGGGACCCCCTACAATGAGCAGTTCTTC | CASSLGMGTSGTPYNEQFF
TRBJ2-1 | TRBV5-1 | . | TRBD2 | TGCGCCAGCAGCTTGGGTAGGCTAGCGGGAATCAATGAGCAGTTCTTC | CASSLGRLAGINEQFF
TRBJ2-1 | TRBV30 | once | TRBD2 | TGTGCCTGGATGGGGCTAGCGGGCCCAAGCTCCTACAATGAGCAGTTCTTC | CAWMGLAGPSSYNEQFF
TRBJ1-5 | TRBV19 | . | . | TGTGCCTACAGGCCCAAGGTAGGCAATCAGCCCCAGCATTTT | CAYRPKVGNQPQHF
TRBJ1-2 | TRBV7-6 | . | . | TGTGCCAGCAGCTTAGCGGGAGGGGGGGCCAACGCTGGCTACACCTTC | CASSLAGGGANAGYTF
TRBJ2-2 | TRBV5-4 | . | . | TGTGCCAGCAGCTTGGCGCCACAAAACACCGGGGAGCTGTTTTTT | CASSLAPQNTGELFF
TRBJ2-7 | TRBV27 | . | TRBD1 | TGTGCCAGCAGCTCACTAGGACAGGGATATTACGAGCAGTACTTC | CASSSLGQGYYEQYF
TRBJ2-3 | TRBV18 | . | . | TGTGCCAGCTCACCAGCGGCTCTCACAGATACGCAGTATTTT | CASSPAALTDTQYF
TRBJ1-5 | TRBV19 | . | . | TGTGCCAGTAGTAATTCGGGGAATCAGCCCCAGCATTTT | CASSNSGNQPQHF
TRBJ2-3 | TRBV18 | . | TRBD2 | TGTGCCAGCTCACCGCCTACTAGCGGGAGATACACAGATACGCAGTATTTT | CASSPPTSGRYTDTQYF
TRBJ2-1 | TRBV7-9 | . | TRBD2 | TGTGCCAGCAGCTTATCTAGCGGGAGGGGCAATGAGCAGTTCTTC | CASSLSSGRGNEQFF
TRBJ1-1 | TRBV5-4 | once | . | TGTGCCAGCAGCTTGGGCAGGGGTACGACTGAAGCTTTCTTT | CASSLGRGTTEAFF
TRBJ2-3 | TRBV19 | . | . | TGTGCCAGTAATTTTCACGGAGCAGATACGCAGTATTTT | CASNFHGADTQYF
TRBJ2-1 | TRBV2 | . | TRBD2 | TGTGCCATGACTCCGGGACTAGTTGTCACTGAGCAGTTCTTC | CAMTPGLVVTEQFF
TRBJ1-5 | TRBV18 | once | . | TGTGCCAGCTCACCAGACAGGACAAATCAGCCCCAGCATTTT | CASSPDRTNQPQHF
TRBJ1-1 | TRBV6-5 | . | TRBD1 | TGTGCCAGCAGTGGGACAGGGAAAACTGAAGCTTTCTTT | CASSGTGKTEAFF
TRBJ2-3 | TRBV5-1 | . | TRBD2 | TGCGCCAGCTACGGGGGGGATACGCAGTATTTT | CASYGGDTQYF